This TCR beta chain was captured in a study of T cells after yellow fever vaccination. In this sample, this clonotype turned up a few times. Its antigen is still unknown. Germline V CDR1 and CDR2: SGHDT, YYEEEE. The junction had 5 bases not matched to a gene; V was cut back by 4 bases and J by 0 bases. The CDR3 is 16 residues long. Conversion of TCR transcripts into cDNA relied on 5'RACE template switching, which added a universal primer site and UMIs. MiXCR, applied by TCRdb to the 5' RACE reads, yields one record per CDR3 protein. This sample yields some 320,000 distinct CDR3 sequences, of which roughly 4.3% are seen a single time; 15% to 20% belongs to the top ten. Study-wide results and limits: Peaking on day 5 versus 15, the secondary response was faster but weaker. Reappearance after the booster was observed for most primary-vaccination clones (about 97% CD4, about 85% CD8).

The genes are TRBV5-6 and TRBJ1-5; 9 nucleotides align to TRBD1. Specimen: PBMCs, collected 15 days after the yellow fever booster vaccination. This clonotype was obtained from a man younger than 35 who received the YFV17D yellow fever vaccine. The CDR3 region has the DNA TGTGCCAGCAGCCTAGACAGGGGGTATAGCAATCAGCCCCAGCATTTT. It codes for CASSLDRGYSNQPQHF.